This note documents a single TCR beta chain sequence. The germline CDR1 and CDR2 sequences are GTSNPN and SVGIG (reference sequence). Trimming removed 0 bases at V and 4 bases at J, with 9 bases between. This CDR3 spans 13 amino acids. The data belong to a study of CD8 T cells in Susac syndrome. RNA amounts of roughly 0.45 to 1 ug underwent reverse transcription with random hexamers. TCRdb independently ran MiXCR on the immunoSEQ multiplex PCR reads; one entry per CDR3 protein. The data contain around 130,000 distinct CDR3 sequences, 90% to 95% of them singletons. TEMRA cells were FACS-enriched and CD8+ and CD4+ T cells negatively isolated.

The chain couples TRBV30 to TRBJ1-2; the D is unclear. The source material was CD4+ T cells from PBMCs. The receptor was derived from a human donor in good health. The CDR3 is CAWSVAVTYGYTF. The CDR3 nucleotides read TGTGCCTGGAGTGTAGCGGTCACCTATGGCTACACCTTC.